This T cell receptor (beta chain) was sequenced during a study of vaccination and CD4 T cells after COVID-19. Turning to the study itself: The convalescents were made up of six males and four females, two of whom were Hispanic. Cells were stimulated with overlapping spike peptide pools from SARS-CoV-2, HCoV-NL63, HCoV-OC43 and HCoV-229E.

Findings and caveats of the study: Convalescent patients' vaccine-specific clones were spike mono-reactive in 304 of 307 cases.

This clonotype was recorded a few times. The antigen remains unidentified. The Oncomine TCR Beta short-read assay generated sequence data from the DNA of cultured CD4+ T cells. TCRdb re-derived calls from the PCR reads in MiXCR, one entry per CDR3 protein. The sample has about 4,400 distinct CDR3 sequences; 35% to 45% are singletons. The treatment denotes: roughly 11-day PBMC culture with coronavirus spike peptide pools or control peptides (ViraFEST assay). Samples of CD4+ T cells were obtained from the unexposed donor before the COVID-19 pandemic (2011-2018). ViraFEST relied on peptide pools to expand antigen-specific T cells; the TCRs were sequenced afterward. The sequencing input was CD4+ T cells from blood, cultured in vitro. The sequence derives from a human donor in good health.

CDR3 coding DNA: TGTGCCAGCAGCTTAGGCCTGGGACAGGGGGTGAGCAACGAGCAGTACTTC. Amino acid sequence: CASSLGLGQGVSNEQYF. The chain employs TRBV7-9 and TRBJ2-7; 11 positions match TRBD1. V was clipped by 1 base and J by 5 bases; unmatched bases: 10. The CDR3 runs to 17 residues. In germline, CDR1 is SEHNR, CDR2 FQNEAQ (reference sequence).